A selection of T cell receptor beta chains follows, all from one sample in a study of blood T cell repertoires in COVID-19. Here immunoSEQ multiplex PCR was the method, and the copy in TCRdb shows in-frame clones only, minus some. The sample lists more than 50,000 clones, roughly 78% occurring once. Sequenced sample: peripheral blood. The receptors shown here come from a human donor in a cohort sampled during active COVID-19. Both conserved end residues are part of each CDR3. Each record gives: V gene, D gene, J gene, clone size, CDR3 protein, CDR3 DNA. The D gene is left open where the match is weak. Some rows mark clone size as missing; the rest say once, few, many or name a class of expanded clone.

>TRBV5-1|.|TRBJ2-3|.
CASTPQRPSTDTQYF
TGCGCCAGCACCCCCCAGCGGCCTAGCACAGATACGCAGTATTTT
>TRBV4-3|.|TRBJ2-7|.
CASSQDPSSPYEQYF
TGCGCCAGCAGCCAAGATCCCAGTTCTCCGTACGAGCAGTACTTC
>TRBV5-4|TRBD2|TRBJ2-5|.
CASGIAGGETQYF
TGTGCCAGCGGAATAGCGGGAGGAGAGACCCAGTACTTC
>TRBV10-3|.|TRBJ1-5|.
CAISEGRAGQPQHF
TGTGCCATCAGTGAGGGCAGGGCAGGACAGCCCCAGCATTTT
>TRBV28|.|TRBJ1-2|.
CASSSINRVYGYTF
TGTGCCAGCAGTTCAATCAACAGGGTTTATGGCTACACCTTC
>TRBV2|TRBD2|TRBJ2-2|.
CASTMGGNGELFF
TGTGCCAGCACGATGGGGGGGAACGGGGAGCTGTTTTTT
>TRBV7-6|TRBD1|TRBJ1-6|.
CASSSDRGDSPLHF
TGTGCCAGCAGCTCCGACAGGGGAGATTCACCCCTCCACTTT
>TRBV6-1|TRBD2|TRBJ2-5|.
CASSETIGLAGMETQYF
TGTGCCAGCAGTGAAACCATTGGACTAGCGGGTATGGAGACCCAGTACTTC
>TRBV6-1|TRBD1|TRBJ1-6|.
CASSDPNTGDPLHF
TGTGCCAGCAGTGACCCCAACACAGGGGACCCCCTCCACTTT
>TRBV6-1|.|TRBJ1-5|few
CASSERGNGQPQHF
TGTGCCAGCAGTGAAAGGGGCAACGGGCAGCCCCAGCATTTT
>TRBV30|.|TRBJ2-5|.
CAWSRGGGGGETQYF
TGTGCCTGGAGCCGTGGGGGCGGGGGCGGTGAGACCCAGTACTTC
>TRBV25-1|.|TRBJ2-3|.
CASSEYRGRTDTQYF
TGTGCCAGCAGTGAATATCGCGGGCGCACAGATACGCAGTATTTT
>TRBV19|TRBD1|TRBJ1-2|.
CASSRGQGNYGYTF
TGTGCCAGTAGCCGAGGACAGGGTAACTATGGCTACACCTTC
>TRBV5-1|TRBD2|TRBJ2-1|.
CASSLDSSRLAARDEQFF
TGCGCCAGCAGCTTGGACTCTTCCCGACTAGCCGCTCGGGATGAGCAGTTCTTC
>TRBV5-4|.|TRBJ1-6|few
CASSGAGLSPLHF
TGTGCCAGCAGCGGCGCAGGGCTTTCACCCCTCCACTTT
>TRBV27|.|TRBJ1-6|.
CASSKLGQLGLGPLHF
TGTGCCAGCAGCAAGTTAGGACAATTGGGCCTAGGGCCCCTCCACTTT
>TRBV28|.|TRBJ1-3|few
CASRGRPGNTIYF
TGTGCCAGCAGGGGGCGCCCCGGAAACACCATATATTTT
>TRBV5-1|TRBD1|TRBJ2-5|.
CASSWQGAETQYF
TGCGCCAGCAGCTGGCAGGGGGCAGAGACCCAGTACTTC
>TRBV5-4|.|TRBJ1-4|.
CASSLAAGGRDEKLFF
TGTGCCAGCAGCTTGGCGGCGGGGGGAAGGGATGAAAAACTGTTTTTT
>TRBV4-1|TRBD2|TRBJ2-7|.
CASSRPRGLAVEQYF
TGCGCCAGCAGCCGCCCACGGGGACTAGCGGTCGAGCAGTACTTC